Given below is one T cell receptor beta chain in context. No antigen is known for it. The source of the sample is a study of OX40 agonist ivuxolimab in advanced cancers. Study in general: All patients had ivuxolimab intravenously every 2 weeks at 0.01 to 10 mg/kg. Age averaged 60 years (range roughly 23 to 79), and 82.7% were male. Study-wide results and limits: CD8+ T cells were the subset that, on average, had more expanded clones than CD4+. There were also nonresponders showing low normalized T-cell clonal expansion.

CDR1 and CDR2 from the germline V gene are MDHEN and SYDVKM. V was cut by 3 bases and J by 2 bases, with 11 bases left in between. CDR3 size: 15 residues. The repertoire was sequenced with immunoSEQ multiplex PCR; TCRdb's copy has only in-frame clones and lacks some. Of about 110,000 clones in the sample, 90% were seen once. Specimen: CD4+ or CD8+ T cells sorted from blood, collected in a trial of the OX40 agonist ivuxolimab. This receptor was identified in an adult with an advanced solid tumor such as melanoma, head and neck, liver or kidney cancer. V is TRBV28 and J is TRBJ1-3; D perhaps matches TRBD1 (5 bases). The CDR3 protein is CASSLRGLPGNTIYF. For the CDR3, the DNA is TGTGCCAGCAGTTTGAGGGGCCTTCCTGGAAACACCATATATTTT.